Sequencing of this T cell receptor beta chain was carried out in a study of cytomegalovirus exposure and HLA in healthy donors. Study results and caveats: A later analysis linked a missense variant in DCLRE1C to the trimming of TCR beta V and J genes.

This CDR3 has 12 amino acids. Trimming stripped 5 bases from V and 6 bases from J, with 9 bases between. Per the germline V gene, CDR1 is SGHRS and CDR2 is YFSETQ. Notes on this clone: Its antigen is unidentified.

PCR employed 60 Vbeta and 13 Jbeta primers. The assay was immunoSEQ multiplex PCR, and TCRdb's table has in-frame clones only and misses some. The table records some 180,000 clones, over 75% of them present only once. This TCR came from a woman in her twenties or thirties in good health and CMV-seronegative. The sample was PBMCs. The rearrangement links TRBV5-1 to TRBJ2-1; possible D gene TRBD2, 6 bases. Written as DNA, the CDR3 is TGCGCCAGCAGTATGCGGGGCAATGAGCAGTTCTTC. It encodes CASSMRGNEQFF.